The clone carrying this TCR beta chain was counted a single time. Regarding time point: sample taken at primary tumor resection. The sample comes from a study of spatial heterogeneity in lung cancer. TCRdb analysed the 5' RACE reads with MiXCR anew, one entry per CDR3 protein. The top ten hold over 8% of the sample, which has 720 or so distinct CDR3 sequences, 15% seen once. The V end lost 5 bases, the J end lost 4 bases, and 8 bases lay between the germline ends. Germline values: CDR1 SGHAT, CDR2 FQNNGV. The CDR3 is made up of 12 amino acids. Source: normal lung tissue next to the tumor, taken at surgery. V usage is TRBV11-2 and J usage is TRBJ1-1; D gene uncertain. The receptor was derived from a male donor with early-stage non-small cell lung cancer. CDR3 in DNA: TGTGCCAGCAGCGCCGCCTCCACTGAAGCTTTCTTT. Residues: CASSAASTEAFF.